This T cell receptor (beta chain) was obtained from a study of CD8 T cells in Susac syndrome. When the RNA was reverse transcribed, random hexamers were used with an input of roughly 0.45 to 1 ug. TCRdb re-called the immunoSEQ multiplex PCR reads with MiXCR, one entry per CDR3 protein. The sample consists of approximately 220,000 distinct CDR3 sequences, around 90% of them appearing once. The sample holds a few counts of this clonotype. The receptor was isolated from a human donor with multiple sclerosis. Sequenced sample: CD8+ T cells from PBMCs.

CDR3: CASSLTGTQPYEQYF. CDR3 nucleotide sequence: TGCGCCAGCAGCTTAACCGGGACCCAACCCTACGAGCAGTACTTC. The rearrangement links TRBV5-1 to TRBJ2-7; D may correspond to TRBD1 or TRBD2 (5 bases each). The germline gives CDR1 SGHRS, CDR2 YFSETQ. This CDR3 is 15 amino acids long. V lost 2 bases and J 2 bases, leaving 14 bases between the germline ends.